The subject of this entry is one TCR beta chain. Antigen: not known. Construction of the TCR beta libraries employed iRepertoire HTBI primers in conjunction with Arm-PCR of CDR3 regions. Using its own MiXCR run on the multiplex PCR reads, TCRdb lists one record per CDR3 protein. Of about 290,000 distinct CDR3 sequences in the sample, under 25% are singletons; the top ten hold roughly three fifths. This sample was taken from a study of regulatory T cells in long-lasting Graves disease. As for the study in general: Persistence in Graves' disease denoted antithyroid drug use beyond 5 years alongside positive TSH receptor antibodies. General study points: There were preferences for TRBV28, TRBJ1-2 and TRBJ2-5 in persistent disease.

The CDR3 has 13 residues. V gave up 5 bases and J gave up 0 bases, with 10 bases separating them. Germline CDR1 GTSNPN, CDR2 SVGIG (reference sequence). This sample's time point: persistent/refractory GD, antithyroid drugs over 5 years with positive TRAb. PBMC-derived RNA was used for the TCR library. Approximately 8.9-milliliter peripheral blood samples went into EDTA tubes. The source material was peripheral blood mononuclear cells (PBMCs), sampled when the disease was refractory, from a patient treated with antithyroid drugs. The V gene is TRBV30, the J gene TRBJ1-1; D gene unclear. This clonotype originated in a female donor with Graves disease. The CDR3, as DNA: TGTGCCTGGGACTCCGGAATGAACACTGAAGCTTTCTTT. Translating gives CAWDSGMNTEAFF.